This is a list of T cell receptor beta chains from one sample in a study of cytomegalovirus exposure and HLA in healthy donors. Sequencing used immunoSEQ multiplex PCR; TCRdb keeps in-frame clones, though not all of them. The repertoire has fewer than 150,000 clones, roughly 85% of them found once; the top ten carry 6.5% to 7%. The sequenced material came from PBMCs. These receptors all stem from a man between 40 and 49 years old in good health and CMV-seropositive. Both conserved end residues are part of each CDR3. The order of the fields is J gene, D gene, CDR3 length, V gene, clone size, CDR3 DNA, CDR3 protein. The D gene is left open where the match is weak. Not all rows give a size; the values are once, few, many and, for expanded clones, a class.

J gene: TRBJ2-3; D gene: TRBD2; CDR3 length: 18; V gene: TRBV4-1; clone size: .; CDR3 DNA: TGCGCCAGCAGCCTACCACTGAAGGCTAGCGGCTACACAGATACGCAGTATTTT; CDR3 protein: CASSLPLKASGYTDTQYF
J gene: TRBJ1-5; D gene: TRBD1; CDR3 length: 16; V gene: TRBV6-1; clone size: .; CDR3 DNA: TGTGCCAGCAGTGAAGCGCGGAGGGGGCCTTGGCAGCCCCAGCATTTT; CDR3 protein: CASSEARRGPWQPQHF
J gene: TRBJ2-3; D gene: .; CDR3 length: 13; V gene: TRBV7-9; clone size: few; CDR3 DNA: TGTGCCAGCTCGGACTCAGGGAGGGATACGCAGTATTTT; CDR3 protein: CASSDSGRDTQYF
J gene: TRBJ2-7; D gene: .; CDR3 length: 12; V gene: TRBV19; clone size: .; CDR3 DNA: TGTGCCAGTAGTATAGGCGTGAACGAGCAGTACTTC; CDR3 protein: CASSIGVNEQYF
J gene: TRBJ2-2; D gene: .; CDR3 length: 13; V gene: TRBV28; clone size: .; CDR3 DNA: TGTGCCAGCCATGACACAATCACCGGGGAGCTGTTTTTT; CDR3 protein: CASHDTITGELFF
J gene: TRBJ2-5; D gene: .; CDR3 length: 12; V gene: TRBV30; clone size: .; CDR3 DNA: TGTGCCGCTGAAGCGGTCCAAGAGACCCAGTACTTC; CDR3 protein: CAAEAVQETQYF
J gene: TRBJ2-3; D gene: TRBD2; CDR3 length: 16; V gene: TRBV28; clone size: .; CDR3 DNA: TGTGCCAGCAGAAAGGGCGGGAGGGCTTTGGCAGATACGCAGTATTTT; CDR3 protein: CASRKGGRALADTQYF
J gene: TRBJ2-7; D gene: .; CDR3 length: 12; V gene: TRBV6-5; clone size: .; CDR3 DNA: TGTGCCAGCAAGCACAGCTCCTACGAGCAGTACTTC; CDR3 protein: CASKHSSYEQYF
J gene: TRBJ2-7; D gene: TRBD1; CDR3 length: 15; V gene: TRBV18; clone size: few; CDR3 DNA: TGTGCCAGCTCACGTAAGGGACAGAAATCCTACGAGCAGTACTTC; CDR3 protein: CASSRKGQKSYEQYF
J gene: TRBJ2-1; D gene: TRBD2; CDR3 length: 17; V gene: TRBV11-2; clone size: .; CDR3 DNA: TGTGCCAGCAGCTTAGCCGGACGGCTAGCGGGAGTCGATGAGCAGTTCTTC; CDR3 protein: CASSLAGRLAGVDEQFF
J gene: TRBJ1-2; D gene: .; CDR3 length: 16; V gene: TRBV10-2; clone size: .; CDR3 DNA: TGCGCCAGCGCCAAGATCAGCAGGGAAGCCAACTATGGCTACACCTTC; CDR3 protein: CASAKISREANYGYTF
J gene: TRBJ2-3; D gene: TRBD2; CDR3 length: 16; V gene: TRBV30; clone size: few; CDR3 DNA: TGTGCCTGGAGTAGGGGACTAGCGGCTAGCACAGATACGCAGTATTTT; CDR3 protein: CAWSRGLAASTDTQYF
J gene: TRBJ1-6; D gene: .; CDR3 length: 13; V gene: TRBV6-5; clone size: .; CDR3 DNA: TGTGCCAGCTCGACAGGAGTTGGGCCACCCCTCCACTTT; CDR3 protein: CASSTGVGPPLHF
J gene: TRBJ1-2; D gene: .; CDR3 length: 15; V gene: TRBV25-1; clone size: .; CDR3 DNA: TGTGCCAGCAGTGAATCTGAGGGAAAGGTAGATGGCTACACCTTC; CDR3 protein: CASSESEGKVDGYTF
J gene: TRBJ2-1; D gene: .; CDR3 length: 14; V gene: TRBV5-1; clone size: .; CDR3 DNA: TGCGCCAGCAGCTTGGGCGGGAAGTACAATGAGCAGTTCTTC; CDR3 protein: CASSLGGKYNEQFF
J gene: TRBJ1-5; D gene: TRBD1; CDR3 length: 15; V gene: TRBV19; clone size: few; CDR3 DNA: TGTGCCAGTAGTCCGGGGACAGTTTCCAATCAGCCCCAGCATTTT; CDR3 protein: CASSPGTVSNQPQHF
J gene: TRBJ2-7; D gene: .; CDR3 length: 15; V gene: TRBV11-2; clone size: few; CDR3 DNA: TGTGCCAGCAGCTTTAGTGCGGGACTCCACTACGAGCAGTACTTC; CDR3 protein: CASSFSAGLHYEQYF
J gene: TRBJ1-1; D gene: .; CDR3 length: 14; V gene: TRBV5-1; clone size: .; CDR3 DNA: TGCGCCAGCAGCTTGCAGGAGGGTCGCACTGAAGCTTTCTTT; CDR3 protein: CASSLQEGRTEAFF
J gene: TRBJ1-5; D gene: TRBD1; CDR3 length: 13; V gene: TRBV2; clone size: .; CDR3 DNA: TGTGCCAGCAGTGGTACAGGGGAACAGCCCCAGCATTTT; CDR3 protein: CASSGTGEQPQHF
J gene: TRBJ1-2; D gene: .; CDR3 length: 12; V gene: TRBV6-6; clone size: .; CDR3 DNA: TGTGCCAGCAGCCCCACCGGAGCTGGCTACACCTTC; CDR3 protein: CASSPTGAGYTF
J gene: TRBJ1-4; D gene: TRBD1; CDR3 length: 17; V gene: TRBV6-1; clone size: .; CDR3 DNA: TGTGCCAGCAGTGACCCGACAGGGGGGATAACTAATGAAAAACTGTTTTTT; CDR3 protein: CASSDPTGGITNEKLFF
J gene: TRBJ2-1; D gene: .; CDR3 length: 16; V gene: TRBV7-9; clone size: few; CDR3 DNA: TGTGCCAGCAGCTCTTCGACAGGCCGGCGACGGGATGAGCAGTTCTTC; CDR3 protein: CASSSSTGRRRDEQFF
J gene: TRBJ1-1; D gene: .; CDR3 length: 14; V gene: TRBV5-1; clone size: .; CDR3 DNA: TGCGCCAGCAGCGTGGGACGGGTGAACACTGAAGCTTTCTTT; CDR3 protein: CASSVGRVNTEAFF
J gene: TRBJ1-1; D gene: TRBD1; CDR3 length: 15; V gene: TRBV5-1; clone size: .; CDR3 DNA: TGCGCCAGCAGCGGAGGACAGGGTATGGTCGCTGAAGCTTTCTTT; CDR3 protein: CASSGGQGMVAEAFF
J gene: TRBJ2-7; D gene: TRBD1; CDR3 length: 14; V gene: TRBV7-9; clone size: .; CDR3 DNA: TGTGCCAGCAGCTCTGGACAGGGCGCCTACGAGCAGTACTTC; CDR3 protein: CASSSGQGAYEQYF
J gene: TRBJ1-1; D gene: TRBD1; CDR3 length: 15; V gene: TRBV5-1; clone size: .; CDR3 DNA: TGCGCCAGCAGCCGCGAGGGGGCTAGGAACACTGAAGCTTTCTTT; CDR3 protein: CASSREGARNTEAFF
J gene: TRBJ2-7; D gene: TRBD2; CDR3 length: 15; V gene: TRBV27; clone size: .; CDR3 DNA: TGTGCCAGCAGTTTCCCCAGCGGGGGAACGGGCGAGCAGTACTTC; CDR3 protein: CASSFPSGGTGEQYF
J gene: TRBJ2-1; D gene: TRBD2; CDR3 length: 20; V gene: TRBV10-3; clone size: .; CDR3 DNA: TGTGCCATCAGTGATTGGGGACTAGCGGGAGGGTCGGGCTCCTACAATGAGCAGTTCTTC; CDR3 protein: CAISDWGLAGGSGSYNEQFF
J gene: TRBJ1-3; D gene: TRBD1; CDR3 length: 14; V gene: TRBV28; clone size: .; CDR3 DNA: TGTGCCAGCAGCCCGACAGGGGGAGAAAACACCATATATTTT; CDR3 protein: CASSPTGGENTIYF
J gene: TRBJ2-5; D gene: .; CDR3 length: 15; V gene: TRBV11-3; clone size: once; CDR3 DNA: TGTGCCAGCAGCTTAGCTTCCGACAGCCAAGAGACCCAGTACTTC; CDR3 protein: CASSLASDSQETQYF
J gene: TRBJ2-7; D gene: TRBD2; CDR3 length: 13; V gene: TRBV6-5; clone size: few; CDR3 DNA: TGTGCCAGTAGGACTAGCGGGATCCACGAGCAGTACTTC; CDR3 protein: CASRTSGIHEQYF
J gene: TRBJ1-5; D gene: TRBD1; CDR3 length: 16; V gene: TRBV7-9; clone size: .; CDR3 DNA: TGTTCCAGCAGCTTAGGGTTAGGGGGCGCGAATCAGCCCCAGCATTTT; CDR3 protein: CSSSLGLGGANQPQHF
J gene: TRBJ1-3; D gene: .; CDR3 length: 16; V gene: TRBV2; clone size: .; CDR3 DNA: TGTGCCAGCAGTGAAGCGCGCGCGGGGTCTCGAAACACCATATATTTT; CDR3 protein: CASSEARAGSRNTIYF
J gene: TRBJ1-2; D gene: TRBD1; CDR3 length: 13; V gene: TRBV28; clone size: .; CDR3 DNA: TGTGCCAGCAGCCCAGGGGGCGAGGTGGGCTACACCTTC; CDR3 protein: CASSPGGEVGYTF
J gene: TRBJ2-1; D gene: TRBD2; CDR3 length: 17; V gene: TRBV5-4; clone size: .; CDR3 DNA: TGTGCCAGCAGCTTGGGACTAGCGGGAGGCTCCTACAATGAGCAGTTCTTC; CDR3 protein: CASSLGLAGGSYNEQFF
J gene: TRBJ2-7; D gene: .; CDR3 length: 14; V gene: TRBV14; clone size: .; CDR3 DNA: TGTGCCAGCAGCCAAGGAAACTCACTTTACGAGCAGTACTTC; CDR3 protein: CASSQGNSLYEQYF
J gene: TRBJ1-4; D gene: .; CDR3 length: 13; V gene: TRBV6-6; clone size: .; CDR3 DNA: TGTGCCAGCAGTTACTCGGGACAAATTGAACTGTTTTTT; CDR3 protein: CASSYSGQIELFF
J gene: TRBJ2-3; D gene: TRBD2; CDR3 length: 14; V gene: TRBV7-8; clone size: .; CDR3 DNA: TGTGCCAGCAGAAAAAGGGAGGGAACAGATACGCAGTATTTT; CDR3 protein: CASRKREGTDTQYF
J gene: TRBJ2-6; D gene: .; CDR3 length: 16; V gene: TRBV5-5; clone size: .; CDR3 DNA: TGTGCCAGCAGCTTGGCCCGGAGCTCTGGGGCCAACGTCCTGACTTTC; CDR3 protein: CASSLARSSGANVLTF
J gene: TRBJ2-2; D gene: TRBD2; CDR3 length: 16; V gene: TRBV6-5; clone size: .; CDR3 DNA: TGTGCCAGCAGTTACTCGAGCGGGGCGAACACCGGGGAGCTGTTTTTT; CDR3 protein: CASSYSSGANTGELFF
J gene: TRBJ2-5; D gene: .; CDR3 length: 16; V gene: TRBV27; clone size: .; CDR3 DNA: TGTGCCAGCAGTTTATTGCAGGGGGGCAACCAAGAGACCCAGTACTTC; CDR3 protein: CASSLLQGGNQETQYF
J gene: TRBJ2-1; D gene: TRBD1; CDR3 length: 14; V gene: TRBV7-6; clone size: .; CDR3 DNA: TGTGCCAGCAGCTTAGTGACAGGGACGAATGAGCAGTTCTTC; CDR3 protein: CASSLVTGTNEQFF
J gene: TRBJ1-5; D gene: TRBD1; CDR3 length: 16; V gene: TRBV2; clone size: .; CDR3 DNA: TGTGCCAGCAGTGAAGGGGACAGGGGGCTGGGTCAGCCCCAGCATTTT; CDR3 protein: CASSEGDRGLGQPQHF
J gene: TRBJ2-5; D gene: .; CDR3 length: 13; V gene: TRBV28; clone size: few; CDR3 DNA: TGTGCCAGCAGTTTTAGCCCCGGGGAGACCCAGTACTTC; CDR3 protein: CASSFSPGETQYF
J gene: TRBJ1-4; D gene: .; CDR3 length: 15; V gene: TRBV18; clone size: .; CDR3 DNA: TGTGCCAGCTCCCCTCTGGGGGGATCGAATGAAAAACTGTTTTTT; CDR3 protein: CASSPLGGSNEKLFF
J gene: TRBJ1-2; D gene: .; CDR3 length: 15; V gene: TRBV4-2; clone size: .; CDR3 DNA: TGTGCCAGCAGCCAAGGGCGGGGTCAGAGCGATGGCTACACCTTC; CDR3 protein: CASSQGRGQSDGYTF
J gene: TRBJ1-2; D gene: .; CDR3 length: 14; V gene: TRBV9; clone size: .; CDR3 DNA: TGTGCCAGCAGCGTAGAAGGGGCAGTTTATGGCTACACCTTC; CDR3 protein: CASSVEGAVYGYTF
J gene: TRBJ1-5; D gene: TRBD1; CDR3 length: 18; V gene: TRBV19; clone size: .; CDR3 DNA: TGTGCCAGTAGTTTACCGACAGGGGCCACATATAGCAATCAGCCCCAGCATTTT; CDR3 protein: CASSLPTGATYSNQPQHF
J gene: TRBJ2-7; D gene: .; CDR3 length: 13; V gene: TRBV19; clone size: few; CDR3 DNA: TGTGCCAGTAGTATCGCACTTGTGTACGAGCAGTACTTC; CDR3 protein: CASSIALVYEQYF
J gene: TRBJ1-5; D gene: TRBD1; CDR3 length: 14; V gene: TRBV6-5; clone size: few; CDR3 DNA: TGTGCCAGCAGACCCGGGACAGGCTATCAGCCCCAGCATTTT; CDR3 protein: CASRPGTGYQPQHF
J gene: TRBJ2-7; D gene: .; CDR3 length: 15; V gene: TRBV6-1; clone size: .; CDR3 DNA: TGTGCCAGCAGTGAAACACAGGGTACTACCTACGAGCAGTACTTC; CDR3 protein: CASSETQGTTYEQYF
J gene: TRBJ2-6; D gene: .; CDR3 length: 18; V gene: TRBV5-8; clone size: once; CDR3 DNA: TGTGCCAGCAGCCCAGCGGCCCGACAAATACTCTGGGCCAACGTCCTGACTTTC; CDR3 protein: CASSPAARQILWANVLTF
J gene: TRBJ1-2; D gene: TRBD1; CDR3 length: 14; V gene: TRBV5-4; clone size: .; CDR3 DNA: TGTGCCAGCAGCTTGGTCCAGGGGGCGTCAGGCTACACCTTC; CDR3 protein: CASSLVQGASGYTF
J gene: TRBJ1-2; D gene: TRBD1; CDR3 length: 15; V gene: TRBV5-1; clone size: .; CDR3 DNA: TGCGCCAGCAGCTTGGTCGGGACAGAAATGTCCGGCTACACCTTC; CDR3 protein: CASSLVGTEMSGYTF
J gene: TRBJ1-1; D gene: .; CDR3 length: 14; V gene: TRBV6-5; clone size: .; CDR3 DNA: TGTGCCAGCACCATTTCTCTCGAGGACAGTGAAGCTTTCTTT; CDR3 protein: CASTISLEDSEAFF
J gene: TRBJ1-6; D gene: .; CDR3 length: 16; V gene: TRBV30; clone size: .; CDR3 DNA: TGTGCCTGGAGTGCCGCCTTAGGAGTCTATAATTCACCCCTCCACTTT; CDR3 protein: CAWSAALGVYNSPLHF
J gene: TRBJ2-3; D gene: .; CDR3 length: 18; V gene: TRBV7-6; clone size: .; CDR3 DNA: TGTGCCAGCAGCTTGGCCAGCAGAGCGGTACCTAGCACAGATACGCAGTATTTT; CDR3 protein: CASSLASRAVPSTDTQYF
J gene: TRBJ1-1; D gene: .; CDR3 length: 15; V gene: TRBV5-4; clone size: .; CDR3 DNA: TGTGCCAGCAGCCCTGGGAGATACGAGAACACTGAAGCTTTCTTT; CDR3 protein: CASSPGRYENTEAFF